The T cell receptor (beta chain) described here comes from a study of cytomegalovirus exposure and HLA in healthy donors (dated by TCRdb to between 2016 and 2019). Background for the entire study: An earlier analysis of some 600 of the donors reported 276 Gb of sequence data and around 120 million unique TCR beta sequences obtained from 150 million to 200 million T cells. Donor age, sex, ethnicity and CMV serostatus were compiled together with the repertoire data. Rather than drawing on any new phenotypic data, the later analysis identified candidate immune exposures from TCR beta sequences and the way those sequences occurred across donors. On average, 235,054 unique TCR beta nucleotide sequences were sequenced per donor among some 420 genotyped donors of the cohort, with approximately 18% of those sequences being non-productive. The T cell repertoires of under 700 subjects were profiled by immunosequencing and related to cytomegalovirus serostatus. An early release covering around 630 HLA-typed donors comprised about 300 gigabases of sequencing data and tens of millions of unique TCR sequences. A handful of DR-DQ haplotypes were handled as single units for association and clustering because linkage in the cohort was strong. All discovery cohort repertoires had been generated using a single sequencing platform. In a later analysis, previously published TCR beta repertoires from hundreds of donors were re-analyzed and high-resolution HLA genotyping was added so that TCR occurrence patterns could be studied. In addition to the first cohort of 666 subjects, a separate validation cohort of approximately 130 different subjects was used. To predict cytomegalovirus infection status, the study brought together high-throughput TCR immunosequencing, statistical association of individual TCRs with disease status, and machine learning. HLA typing included class I and class II loci at four-digit resolution. Among the 398 genotyped donors, under 90% belonged to the genetic ancestry cluster associated with self-reported Caucasian donors. To decide whether each TCR beta V gene segment behaved as functional or pseudogenic, an earlier analysis of some 600 of the donors relied on high-throughput TCR beta sequencing. The study was designed to test whether signatures of past pathogen exposure could be identified by cataloging public T cell receptors. Genome-wide SNP genotypes for about 60% of the roughly 700 donors were used in a later genetic analysis, which treated that subset as a discovery cohort. The number of donors typed differed by locus, with about 629-630 for A, B, C, DRB1 and DQB1, 522 for DQA1, 600 to 610 for DPA1, and approximately 470 for DPB1. The investigation overall reported the following: Because some donors lacked HLA typing at each locus, the association tests relied only on the typed subset. In a later genetic analysis, fewer N-insertions in productive TCRs were reported among donors in an Asian-associated ancestry cluster than the roughly 700-donor mean. Strong co-occurrence of HLA alleles, especially DR and DQ, made assigning TCR associations to individual alleles difficult. The classifier was reported to diagnose cytomegalovirus status with high specificity and sensitivity in both the original cohort and the validation cohort. The authors suggested that the approach could potentially be extended to other disease states and immunological phenotypes. While some public TCRs were present in many individuals, most TCR sequences turned up only very rarely across donors. A further reported finding was that TCR beta sequences accurately predicted the HLA-A and HLA-B alleles for most subjects in the first cohort. At a false discovery rate of 0.05, a later analysis linked under 20,000 TCR beta sequences to specific HLA alleles. V-gene and J-gene trimming of TCR beta chains was associated with a missense DCLRE1C variant in a later genetic analysis, and the association was replicated in an independent cohort. Linkage disequilibrium might explain the correlated functional status among segregating V segments, but an unknown experimental factor could not be excluded. This cohort had only TCR beta chains sequenced, and the lack of alpha or paired-chain data limited which features could be detected. Roughly uniform sequencing depth across donors was assumed in presence/absence analyses, although this assumption may not hold. Several of the top co-occurrence clusters appeared to be linked to parvovirus B19, influenza, CMV and Epstein-Barr virus, according to a later analysis. Because counts were too low, 15 to 20 rarely observed V segments, including chromosome 9 orphons, were left out of the earlier analysis of a few hundred of the donors. In a later analysis, HLA-associated TCR beta chains showed more clonal expansion and lower generation probabilities than non-associated chains that were equally common. A cluster of highly shared sequence variants was judged likely to represent a technical artifact of the sequencing pipeline. In a later analysis, TCR association rates were found to vary across HLA loci, with the most associated TCRs seen for DRB1 alleles and the fewest for HLA-C alleles. The only immune exposure information available for the cohort was CMV serostatus. The study listed 170 or so TCR beta chains as associated with cytomegalovirus. In an earlier analysis of under 600 of the donors, most TCR beta V segments were observed in productive rearrangements about 87% or about 30% of the time, broadly matching IMGT annotations. Some IMGT-functional V segments, including TRBV6-2 and TRBV6-3, could not be distinguished by the 87-base-pair reads and were therefore excluded. In vitro tests confirmed that a few of the cytomegalovirus-associated TCR beta chains recognize cytomegalovirus antigens. According to a later analysis, most CMV-associated TCR beta chains appeared to be HLA-restricted, and the HLA associations seemed to be driven largely by CMV exposure.

In total, 666 healthy bone marrow donors made up the cohort. At the time of sampling, every cohort member was nominally healthy, though immune exposures that went unrecorded were likely present. The donor tested CMV seronegative, placing the donor among the 350 to 400 seronegative members of the cohort. Each donor provided a peripheral blood sample, and peripheral blood mononuclear cells were used for TCR beta sequencing. The Qiagen DNeasy Blood Extraction Kit was used to extract genomic DNA from the blood cell samples. A word on this clone: Its antigen specificity is not known.

The library relied on the immunoSEQ multiplex PCR assay. For the multiplex PCR, a mixture combining 60 forward primers for TCR Vbeta segments and 13 reverse primers for TCR Jbeta segments was used. The CDR3 region of rearranged TCR beta genes was amplified from genomic DNA by a multiplex PCR assay. The Illumina HiSeq System was used to sequence the amplified TCR beta libraries as 87-base-pair reads. The source study handled its data this way. In a later analysis, 80 million or so unique TCR beta chains were counted across the 500 to 700 repertoires, and roughly 11 million of these chains were shared by at least two donors. Raw reads were error-corrected and collapsed into unique sequences by a nearest-neighbor algorithm in which closely related sequences were merged to remove PCR and sequencing errors. CDR3 sequences were aligned to IMGT reference sequences to assign V, D and J gene segments. Each retained sequence needed at least a six-nucleotide match to both a V gene segment and a J gene segment. A rearrangement counted as productive if the CDR3 had no stop codons and remained in frame with V and J, and every other rearrangement counted as non-productive. Following IMGT convention, CDR3 was defined as the stretch from the second conserved V-encoded cysteine up to the conserved J-encoded phenylalanine. The earlier analysis of about 560 of the donors excluded any sequence lacking an unambiguous match to a single V gene segment. An earlier analysis of under 750 of the donors called V segments functional above 56.7% productive rearrangements and segregating when the between-donor standard deviation exceeded 5%. To diagnose cytomegalovirus status from the catalog of TCR beta chain sequences, a statistical classification framework was built. In a later analysis, TCR nucleotide sequences were compared against IMGT/GENE-DB human TR gene sequences so that V and J genes could be assigned. A later analysis assigned CDR3 sequences and most-parsimonious VDJ recombination scenarios with the TCRdist pipeline. In a later analysis, each TCR beta chain was defined by its CDR3 amino acid sequence together with its V-gene family, and reads lacking a unique V-gene family were excluded. In a later analysis, around 650 highly shared, low-generation-probability nucleotide sequences were removed to address suspected cross-contamination and a sequencing artifact. In a later analysis, a clonal expansion index was calculated for each public chain from normalized within-repertoire ranks of inferred template counts. A later analysis computed generation probabilities with a VDJ recombination model fitted to out-of-frame rearrangements, and checked the results against IGoR. In a later analysis, TCR-TCR, TCR-HLA and TCR-CMV co-occurrence was scored with hypergeometric tests, and a repertoire-size bias correction was applied to TCR pairs. To estimate false discovery rates, a later analysis permuted the HLA or CMV assignments 20 times. In a later analysis, co-occurring TCRs were grouped using DBSCAN, with TCRdist sequence similarity added in when clustering inside HLA-allele-positive subsets. For co-occurrence clustering, repertoires with fewer than 30,000 or more than 120,000 public chains were excluded, along with four to six repertoires with anomalous nucleotide sharing. TCRdb holds this immuneACCESS table with in-frame rearrangements only. Some clones are missing; in checked studies, unresolved V genes explain under half, and the rest has no known cause. Clone size and V and J calls were adopted from that table, with D and trimming inferred from the DNA. This sample's table has entries for tens of thousands of clones. Of the sample, around 1.1% falls within the top ten clones.

Trimming leaves V shorter by 3 bases and J shorter by 3 bases, with the junction holding 1 base beyond the gene matches. The CDR1 and CDR2 encoded by the germline V gene are SGHRS and YFSETQ. From the cysteine up to the phenylalanine, the CDR3 has a length of 13 residues. The sequence is cut down to CDR3 DNA, 39 bases in frame from base 1. The V and J segments used are TRBV5-1 and TRBJ1-1; TRBD1 aligns with 8 central bases. This TCR derives from a woman aged 25 to 39 in good health and CMV-seronegative. The sequenced sample was PBMCs. For the CDR3, the sequence is CASSSDRDTEAFF. The sequence in DNA is TGCGCCAGCAGCTCGGACAGGGACACTGAAGCTTTCTTT.